This T cell receptor (beta chain) was sequenced during a study of T cell repertoires in cytomegalovirus infection. Background on the study: Signatures in public TCR beta sequences pointed to both CMV infection and matching HLA type.

The CDR3 loop spans 12 amino acids. V lost 6 bases, J lost 4 bases, and 9 bases lay in between. This clonotype was counted at least ten times. Antigen unknown. TCRdb reprocessed the reads via MiXCR and lists one record per CDR3 protein. The data show 250,000 or so distinct CDR3 sequences, with around 8.7% seen just once and around 16% held by the top ten. General study results and limits: The study found HLA-C-restricted CMV-specific TCR beta clonotypes dominating the ex vivo response.

The source is a human donor in good health (CMV status not recorded). Some clones in this sample may be carry-over from other donors' samples. The chain is built from TRBV12-3 or TRBV12-4 and TRBJ1-1; D is ambiguous. Sequenced: PBMCs. CDR3 DNA: TGTGCCAGCAGCCCGCGGGGCACTGAAGCTTTCTTT. Encoded protein: CASSPRGTEAFF.